The 2 T cell receptor beta chains below come from one sample, sequenced in a study of T cell clones after liver transplantation. The repertoire was sequenced with immunoSEQ multiplex PCR; TCRdb's copy has only in-frame clones and lacks some. The profile shows about 76,000 clones, roughly 83% of them singletons. The sequenced sample was CD4+ T cells from blood, obtained at the 22-month timepoint. These receptors were taken from a human patient who received a liver transplant. Some of the T cells might come from the graft donor.

This clone was detected only a few times. The genes are TRBV9 and TRBJ2-2, with 9 bases matching TRBD1. V gave up 3 bases and J gave up 4 bases; unmatched junction bases: 1. Per the germline V gene, CDR1 is SGDLS and CDR2 is YYNGEE. There are 14 residues in the CDR3. CDR3 in amino acids: CASSGDRVTGELFF. For the CDR3, the DNA is TGTGCCAGCAGCGGGGACAGGGTCACCGGGGAGCTGTTTTTT.

The rearrangement uses TRBV6-6 and TRBJ2-7; the D gene could be TRBD1 or TRBD2 (5 bases each). CDR3 length: 15 residues. The germline V and J ends were trimmed by 5 bases and 3 bases, with 17 bases remaining between them. The germline V gene has CDR1 MNHNY and CDR2 SVGAGI (reference sequence). This chain's CDR3 is CASSQTFGTSYEQYF. The DNA for the CDR3 is TGTGCCAGCAGTCAAACGTTCGGGACCAGCTACGAGCAGTACTTC.